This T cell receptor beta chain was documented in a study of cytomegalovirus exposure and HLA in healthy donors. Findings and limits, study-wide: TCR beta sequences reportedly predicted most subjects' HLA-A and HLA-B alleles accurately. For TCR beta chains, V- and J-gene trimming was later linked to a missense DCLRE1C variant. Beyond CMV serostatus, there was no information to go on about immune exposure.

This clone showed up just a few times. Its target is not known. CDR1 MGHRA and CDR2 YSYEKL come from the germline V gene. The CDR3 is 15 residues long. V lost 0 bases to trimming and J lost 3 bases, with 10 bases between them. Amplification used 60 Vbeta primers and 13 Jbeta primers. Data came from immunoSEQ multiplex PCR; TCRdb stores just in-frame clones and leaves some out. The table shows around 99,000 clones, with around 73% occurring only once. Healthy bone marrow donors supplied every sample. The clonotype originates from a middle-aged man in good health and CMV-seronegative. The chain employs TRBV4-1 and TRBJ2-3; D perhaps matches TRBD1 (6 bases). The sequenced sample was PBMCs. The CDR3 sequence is CASSQEGARTDTQYF. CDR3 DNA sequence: TGCGCCAGCAGCCAAGAGGGGGCAAGGACAGATACGCAGTATTTT.